These T cell receptor beta chains were read from a single sample in a study of T-cell reconstitution after alpha-beta-depleted transplantation in children. Via MiXCR, TCRdb re-called the PCR reads, giving one row per CDR3 protein. The sample has around 960,000 distinct CDR3 sequences; around 30% are singletons. Sequences were derived from PBMCs, mostly from graft donor cells, sampled 360 days after TCRalphabeta/CD19-depleted stem cell transplant. These receptors all stem from a boy in the first two years of life who had a stem cell transplant for SCID, so the T cells may come from the graft donor. Each CDR3 is given with its conserved first and last residue. The D gene is left open where the match is weak. Size is omitted from some rows. Given values are once, few, many or a class for expanded clones.

abundance | j_gene | d_gene | v_gene | CDR3nt | CDR3aa
NA | TRBJ2-2 | NA | TRBV20-1 | TGCAGTGCCCTACGACTCAGGAACACCGGGGAGCTGTTTTTT | CSALRLRNTGELFF
many | TRBJ2-7 | TRBD2 | TRBV29-1 | TGCAGCGTTGAAGACGGGACTAGCTCATACGAGCAGTACTTC | CSVEDGTSSYEQYF
NA | TRBJ2-2 | NA | TRBV25-1 | TGTGCCAGCAGTGCATTGGACAGACCCAACACCGGGGAGCTGTTTTTT | CASSALDRPNTGELFF
NA | TRBJ2-3 | NA | TRBV20-1 | TGCAGTGCTAGAGTTGGACCGGGCAGGGCCTCCACAGATACGCAGTATTTT | CSARVGPGRASTDTQYF
NA | TRBJ2-7 | TRBD1 | TRBV5-1 | TGCGCCAGCAGCTCGGGACAGGGAAATCGAGTAACCTACGAGCAGTACTTC | CASSSGQGNRVTYEQYF
NA | TRBJ2-7 | TRBD1 | TRBV5-6 | TGTGCCAGCAGCTGGGGAACAGGGGGCAACTACGAGCAGTACTTC | CASSWGTGGNYEQYF
few | TRBJ2-1 | TRBD2 | TRBV5-1 | TGCGCCAGCAGCTTGGTGGGTAGCGGGGGGCCGAGCTCCTACAATGAGCAGTTCTTC | CASSLVGSGGPSSYNEQFF
few | TRBJ2-1 | TRBD1 | TRBV12-3/TRBV12-4 | TGTGCCAGCAGTTTACCCCTAGGACAGGGTGGTGAGCAGTTCTTC | CASSLPLGQGGEQFF
many | TRBJ2-1 | NA | TRBV25-1 | TGTGCCAGCAGTGCAGGGGTGGCCTACAATGAGCAGTTCTTC | CASSAGVAYNEQFF
few | TRBJ2-7 | NA | TRBV18 | TGTGCCAGCTCACCTCCAGGGAGGCGATCCTACGAGCAGTACTTC | CASSPPGRRSYEQYF
many | TRBJ2-1 | TRBD2 | TRBV7-6 | TGTGCCAGCAGCTTTCTAAGCGGGGGTCACCCATTCTTC | CASSFLSGGHPFF
NA | TRBJ1-2 | TRBD1 | TRBV20-1 | TGCAGTGCTCAAAGACAGGGGGCGGATGGCTACACCTTC | CSAQRQGADGYTF
NA | TRBJ2-1 | TRBD1 | TRBV10-3 | TGTGCCATCAGTGAGCCGGGACAGGGACGGTTCAATGAGCAGTTCTTC | CAISEPGQGRFNEQFF
NA | TRBJ2-1 | TRBD2 | TRBV5-1 | TGCGCCAGCACCTCCTGGCCTGGGACTAGCGAGGATGAGCAGTTCTTC | CASTSWPGTSEDEQFF
NA | TRBJ1-2 | NA | TRBV11-1 | TGTGCCAGCACCCATGGGCGGAACGTGGCGACCTTCTATGGCTACACCTTC | CASTHGRNVATFYGYTF
few | TRBJ2-3 | TRBD2 | TRBV28 | TGTGCCAGCAGTTTGACTAGCGGGGGGTCCGATACGCAGTATTTT | CASSLTSGGSDTQYF
few | TRBJ1-1 | NA | TRBV15 | TGTGCCACCAGCAGTGCATACATGAACACTGAAGCTTTCTTT | CATSSAYMNTEAFF
few | TRBJ2-6 | NA | TRBV12-3/TRBV12-4 | TGTGCCACCTTTAGATCTGGGGCCAACGTCCTGACTTTC | CATFRSGANVLTF
few | TRBJ1-6 | TRBD1 | TRBV11-2 | TGTGCCAGCAGCTTGGGGGACAGGGGATCGGGTTCACCCCTCCACTTT | CASSLGDRGSGSPLHF
many | TRBJ1-1 | TRBD1 | TRBV7-2 | TGTGCCAGCAGCCCCGACAGGGGGCGAGGAACTGAAGCTTTCTTT | CASSPDRGRGTEAFF
few | TRBJ2-7 | TRBD1 | TRBV5-1 | TGCGCCAGCAGCTTGGCCCAAAACGGACAGGGTTACGGCGAGCAGTACTTC | CASSLAQNGQGYGEQYF
NA | TRBJ2-1 | TRBD1 | TRBV4-1 | TGCGCCAGCATCCCGGGGGGACAGGGGTCGGATGAGCAGTTCTTC | CASIPGGQGSDEQFF
few | TRBJ1-1 | TRBD1 | TRBV12-3/TRBV12-4 | TGTGCCAGCAGTCCCTCGGACAGGATATTCACTGAAGCTTTCTTT | CASSPSDRIFTEAFF
NA | TRBJ1-5 | NA | TRBV24-1 | TGTGCCACCAGTGATCGGACATGGAGCAATCAGCCCCAGCATTTT | CATSDRTWSNQPQHF
NA | TRBJ2-2 | NA | TRBV3-1 | TGTGCCAGCAGCCAAGATGATCTTTTAATCACCGGGGAGCTGTTTTTT | CASSQDDLLITGELFF
NA | TRBJ2-5 | NA | TRBV20-1 | TGCAGTGCTCCTTCTGGAGGGCGGTACTTC | CSAPSGGRYF
few | TRBJ2-7 | NA | TRBV5-5 | TGTGCCAGCAGCTTATCCTATATTGACTACGAGCAGTACTTC | CASSLSYIDYEQYF
NA | TRBJ2-1 | NA | TRBV7-8 | TGTGCCAGCAGCTTAAGGTCAGGGACGGTGAGCTCCTACAATGAGCAGTTCTTC | CASSLRSGTVSSYNEQFF
NA | TRBJ2-7 | TRBD1 | TRBV10-3 | TGTGCCATCAGTGGCCCCGAGGGGGCCGAGCAGTACTTC | CAISGPEGAEQYF
NA | TRBJ2-3 | NA | TRBV6-1 | TGTGCCAGCAGTGTAGGGCGTAGCACAGATACGCAGTATTTT | CASSVGRSTDTQYF
few | TRBJ2-3 | TRBD2 | TRBV15 | TGTGCCACCAGCAGGATAGCGGGGGGAATAGATACGCAGTATTTT | CATSRIAGGIDTQYF
few | TRBJ2-1 | TRBD2 | TRBV5-5 | TGTGCCAGCACTAGGGTAGCCGGGGGGTCCTACAATGAGCAGTTCTTC | CASTRVAGGSYNEQFF
many | TRBJ1-1 | TRBD1 | TRBV28 | TGTGCCAGCAGCTGGGACAGGAACACTGAAGCTTTCTTT | CASSWDRNTEAFF
few | TRBJ2-3 | NA | TRBV12-3/TRBV12-4 | TGTGCCAGCAGTTTAGGGTCGCGTACGCAGTATTTT | CASSLGSRTQYF
few | TRBJ2-5 | TRBD1 | TRBV18 | TGTGCCAGCTCACCGTTTCGGGACAGTCAAGAGACCCAGTACTTC | CASSPFRDSQETQYF
many | TRBJ2-1 | TRBD2 | TRBV5-1 | TGCGCCAGCAGCTTGGGAAGCGGGGGCTCCTACAATGAGCAGTTCTTC | CASSLGSGGSYNEQFF
few | TRBJ2-2 | NA | TRBV6-1 | TGTGCCAGCACCCTCATGACAGCTGGTGGCGGGGAGCTGTTTTTT | CASTLMTAGGGELFF
NA | TRBJ2-7 | TRBD1 | TRBV12-3/TRBV12-4 | TGTGCCAGCAGTCTCTTCCAGGGACAGGGGTACGAGCAGTACTTC | CASSLFQGQGYEQYF
NA | TRBJ2-7 | TRBD1 | TRBV12-3/TRBV12-4 | TGTGCCAGCAGTTTTTCGACAGGGGGTACCTACGAGCAGTACTTC | CASSFSTGGTYEQYF
NA | TRBJ1-1 | NA | TRBV5-1 | TGCGCCAGCAGCTGGGCCAAGAACACTGAAGCTTTCTTT | CASSWAKNTEAFF
NA | TRBJ2-1 | NA | TRBV27 | TGTGCCAGCAGTTTATTACAGGGAGAGCAGTTCTTC | CASSLLQGEQFF
few | TRBJ2-1 | NA | TRBV3-1 | TGTGCCAGCAGCCAAGGAGGGGTAAGGCGCAACCCGAGCTCCTACAATGAGCAGTTCTTC | CASSQGGVRRNPSSYNEQFF